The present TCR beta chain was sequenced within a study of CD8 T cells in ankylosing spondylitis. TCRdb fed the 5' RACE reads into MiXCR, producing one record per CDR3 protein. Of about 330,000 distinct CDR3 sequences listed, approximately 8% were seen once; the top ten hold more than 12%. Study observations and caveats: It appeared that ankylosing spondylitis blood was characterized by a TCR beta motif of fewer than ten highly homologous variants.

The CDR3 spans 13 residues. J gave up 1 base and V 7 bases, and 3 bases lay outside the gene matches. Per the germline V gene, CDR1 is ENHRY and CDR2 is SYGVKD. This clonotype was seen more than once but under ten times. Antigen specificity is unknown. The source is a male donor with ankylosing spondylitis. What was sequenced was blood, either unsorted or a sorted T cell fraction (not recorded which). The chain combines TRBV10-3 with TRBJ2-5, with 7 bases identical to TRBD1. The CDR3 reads CAITRDSQETQYF. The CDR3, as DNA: TGTGCCATCACCCGGGACAGCCAAGAGACCCAGTACTTC.